These T cell receptor beta chains were read from a single sample in a study of cytomegalovirus exposure and HLA in healthy donors. TCRdb's copy holds only in-frame clones and misses some; the assay was immunoSEQ multiplex PCR. The sample has roughly 200,000 clones; 65% to 80% are singletons. Input material: PBMCs. The receptor source for this set is a woman in her twenties or thirties in good health and CMV-seropositive. The conserved cysteine and the conserved F or W are not part of the CDR3 here. The order of the fields is V gene, J gene, CDR3 protein.

V gene: TRBV29-1; J gene: TRBJ2-5; CDR3 protein: SVDSLSGPSTSGRVQETQY
V gene: TRBV10-3; J gene: TRBJ2-7; CDR3 protein: AISEVQGGPGEQY
V gene: TRBV5-1; J gene: TRBJ1-1; CDR3 protein: ASSLAVDGGTEAF
V gene: TRBV2; J gene: TRBJ1-5; CDR3 protein: ASSEFWEQPQH
V gene: TRBV10-3; J gene: TRBJ2-1; CDR3 protein: AISGLAGPHNEQF
V gene: TRBV5-5; J gene: TRBJ1-4; CDR3 protein: ASSPGTVGEKLF
V gene: TRBV2; J gene: TRBJ2-1; CDR3 protein: ASSGGLAGGGDEQF
V gene: TRBV18; J gene: TRBJ1-3; CDR3 protein: ASSPPRAGAGNTIY
V gene: TRBV7-2; J gene: TRBJ2-7; CDR3 protein: ASSLTGIDEQY
V gene: TRBV14; J gene: TRBJ2-2; CDR3 protein: ASSQEVLGAPTGELF
V gene: TRBV15; J gene: TRBJ1-3; CDR3 protein: ATSRDTTPGNTIY
V gene: TRBV7-2; J gene: TRBJ2-5; CDR3 protein: ASSLFSQETQY
V gene: TRBV7-2; J gene: TRBJ1-1; CDR3 protein: ASSLESVGRTLNTEAF
V gene: TRBV30; J gene: TRBJ2-7; CDR3 protein: AWSVPRFEQY
V gene: TRBV27; J gene: TRBJ1-2; CDR3 protein: ASSLSAYTQGFYGYT
V gene: TRBV27; J gene: TRBJ1-3; CDR3 protein: ASSSYFSGNTIY
V gene: TRBV28; J gene: TRBJ2-7; CDR3 protein: ASSSRVSYEQY
V gene: TRBV4-3; J gene: TRBJ1-1; CDR3 protein: ASSQWDTDEAF
V gene: TRBV29-1; J gene: TRBJ2-3; CDR3 protein: SVGLAGNTDTQY
V gene: TRBV9; J gene: TRBJ2-2; CDR3 protein: ASSFPGGGNTGELF
V gene: TRBV2; J gene: TRBJ2-3; CDR3 protein: ASSEGGGLGSDTQY
V gene: TRBV7-9; J gene: TRBJ2-1; CDR3 protein: ASSKGAGPVREQF
V gene: TRBV4-1; J gene: TRBJ1-1; CDR3 protein: ASSQVPPRGLFTEAF
V gene: TRBV2; J gene: TRBJ2-5; CDR3 protein: ASRIRGPQETQY
V gene: TRBV9; J gene: TRBJ2-5; CDR3 protein: ASSVRASGGGETQY
V gene: TRBV27; J gene: TRBJ2-1; CDR3 protein: ASSLSPVLALSSYNEQF
V gene: TRBV11-2; J gene: TRBJ2-5; CDR3 protein: ASSLEASHETQY
V gene: TRBV6-6; J gene: TRBJ1-5; CDR3 protein: ASSFTGYSNQPQH
V gene: TRBV4-3; J gene: TRBJ2-7; CDR3 protein: ASSQEVRGIYEQY
V gene: TRBV27; J gene: TRBJ1-2; CDR3 protein: ASSFSTGEDYGYT
V gene: TRBV7-6; J gene: TRBJ2-1; CDR3 protein: ASSGVGNEQF
V gene: TRBV5-4; J gene: TRBJ1-2; CDR3 protein: ASSLRVQAKPGYGYT
V gene: TRBV5-1; J gene: TRBJ1-5; CDR3 protein: ASSSGQGGQPQH
V gene: TRBV11-2; J gene: TRBJ2-1; CDR3 protein: ASSLDQESNEQF
V gene: TRBV9; J gene: TRBJ2-3; CDR3 protein: ASSVGGRERDTQY
V gene: TRBV23-1; J gene: TRBJ2-3; CDR3 protein: ASSQWQASGTDTQY
V gene: TRBV2; J gene: TRBJ1-2; CDR3 protein: ASSGTNYGYT
V gene: TRBV25-1; J gene: TRBJ2-5; CDR3 protein: ASSELLAGGETQY
V gene: TRBV29-1; J gene: TRBJ1-1; CDR3 protein: SAYDPRGGTEAF
V gene: TRBV5-6; J gene: TRBJ1-3; CDR3 protein: ASSFSGGGPTGNTIY